This passage covers 9 T cell receptor beta chains from one sample sequenced in a study of cytomegalovirus exposure and HLA in healthy donors. The study ran its PCR with 60 Vbeta and 13 Jbeta primers. Repertoires were generated with immunoSEQ multiplex PCR, while TCRdb's copy carries only in-frame clones and drops some. The repertoire holds 85,000 to 90,000 clones, with approximately 90% as singletons. The material sequenced was PBMCs. These receptors came from a man aged 18 to 30 in good health and CMV-seronegative.

This chain joins TRBV6-4 and TRBJ2-1; TRBD1 matches 7 bases. The ends lost 6 bases at V and 3 bases at J; junction bases unmatched: 8. Germline V CDR1 and CDR2: MRHNA, SNTAGT. CDR3 length equals 15 residues. The CDR3, as DNA: TGTGCCAGCAGCCGCGGTCAGGGGGACTACAATGAGCAGTTCTTC. Its protein is CASSRGQGDYNEQFF.

This clone has a handful of counts. J is TRBJ1-1 and V is TRBV5-1; D is uncertain. This CDR3 has 15 residues. Germline-derived CDR1 and CDR2 are SGHRS and YFSETQ. The V end lost 4 bases, the J end lost 4 bases, and 17 bases lay between the germline ends. The CDR3 coding sequence is TGCGCCAGCAGCGTCCGGCAAGATCGGGGCACTGAAGCTTTCTTT. The encoded protein is CASSVRQDRGTEAFF. Based on the CDR3 plus reference TRBV5-1 and TRBJ1-1, the full variable domain is KAGVTQTPRYLIKTRGQQVTLSCSPISGHRSVSWYQQTPGQGLQFLFEYFSETQRNKGNFPGRFSGRQFSNSRSEMNVSTLELGDSALYLCASSVRQDRGTEAFFGQGTRLTVV.

This clone was observed once. CDR3 amino acids: CASSVEASLNTGELFF. CDR3 nucleotide sequence: TGTGCCAGCAGCGTAGAGGCTAGCCTGAACACCGGGGAGCTGTTTTTT. The chain recombines TRBV9 with TRBJ2-2; D may be TRBD2 (5 bases). In germline, CDR1 is SGDLS, CDR2 YYNGEE. V was trimmed by 0 bases and J by 1 base, leaving 10 bases between them. This CDR3 is built from 16 residues. Together with reference TRBV9 and TRBJ2-2, the CDR3 gives the full variable domain: DSGVTQTPKHLITATGQRVTLRCSPRSGDLSVYWYQQSLDQGLQFLIQYYNGEERAKGNILERFSAQQFPDLHSELNLSSLELGDSALYFCASSVEASLNTGELFFGEGSRLTVL.

The gene calls are TRBV7-9 and TRBJ2-1, with 7 bases aligning to TRBD1. The CDR3 is 17 residues long. Germline assignment: CDR1 SEHNR and CDR2 FQNEAQ (reference sequence). With V trimmed by 1 base and J by 1 base, 7 bases remained unmatched. CDR3 in DNA: TGTGCCAGCAGCTTAGTGAGGGGGCAGGGATCCTACAATGAGCAGTTCTTC. Protein: CASSLVRGQGSYNEQFF.

V usage is TRBV10-2 and J usage is TRBJ1-4; no definite D call. The CDR3 is made up of 12 amino acids. The germline V and J ends were trimmed by 7 bases and 0 bases, with 3 bases remaining between them. Germline values: CDR1 WSHSY, CDR2 SAAADI. DNA of the CDR3: TGCGCCAGCACCGCAACTAATGAAAAACTGTTTTTT. This sequence encodes CASTATNEKLFF.

The chain links TRBV2 to TRBJ2-7; no firm D call. This CDR3 has 12 amino acids. Germline-derived CDR1 and CDR2 are SNHLY and FYNNEI. V lost 3 bases to trimming and J lost 3 bases, with 6 bases between them. The CDR3 sequence is CASSDRNYEQYF. CDR3 bases: TGTGCCAGCAGTGACAGAAACTACGAGCAGTACTTC. Together with reference TRBV2 and TRBJ2-7, the CDR3 gives the full variable domain: EPEVTQTPSHQVTQMGQEVILRCVPISNHLYFYWYRQILGQKVEFLVSFYNNEISEKSEIFDDQFSVERPDGSNFTLKIRSTKLEDSAMYFCASSDRNYEQYFGPGTRLTVT.

The rearrangement links TRBV18 to TRBJ2-7, with 7 nucleotides matching TRBD1. The CDR3 length is 17 residues. CDR1 and CDR2 from the germline V gene are KGHSH and LQKENI. V was clipped by 2 bases and J by 2 bases; unmatched bases: 12. The CDR3 DNA is TGTGCCAGCTCACCAGTACTTCCTGGGACAGCCGCCTACGAGCAGTACTTC. It encodes CASSPVLPGTAAYEQYF.

The chain combines TRBV18 with TRBJ1-3; D unresolved. There are 13 residues in the CDR3. Germline CDR1 and CDR2: KGHSH and LQKENI. V lost 5 bases, J lost 0 bases, and 5 bases lay in between. The CDR3 DNA is TGTGCCAGCTCAGTGAGCTCTGGAAACACCATATATTTT. This translates into CASSVSSGNTIYF.

This chain joins TRBV15 and TRBJ2-7, with 8 bases lining up with TRBD1. Germline V gene sequence: CDR1 LNHNV, CDR2 YYDKDF (reference sequence). The CDR3 has 14 amino acids. V was pared by 5 bases and J by 7 bases, with 10 bases of the junction left unmatched. The chain's CDR3 is CATSRDRLPLEQYF. The CDR3 DNA reads TGTGCCACCAGCCGGGACAGGCTCCCCTTGGAGCAGTACTTC.